These T cell receptor beta chains were read from a single sample in a study of cytomegalovirus exposure and HLA in healthy donors. Data came from immunoSEQ multiplex PCR; TCRdb stores just in-frame clones and leaves some out. Of under 50,000 clones in the sample, approximately 71% are singletons; the top ten hold less than 20%. Sample: PBMCs. These receptors all stem from a man in his fifties in good health and CMV-seropositive. Both conserved end residues are part of each CDR3. The D gene is left open where the match is weak. Clone sizes are given selectively: once, few, many, or a class where the clone is expanded.

>TRBJ1-6|TRBV18|TRBD1|NA
CASSPPAGGNSPLHF
TGTGCCAGCTCACCACCCGCAGGGGGTAATTCACCCCTCCACTTT
>TRBJ2-1|TRBV6-1|TRBD1|NA
CASSGTGSNEQFF
TGTGCCAGCAGTGGGACAGGGTCGAATGAGCAGTTCTTC
>TRBJ1-5|TRBV5-4|NA|NA
CASSLGGVSNQPQHF
TGTGCCAGCAGCTTGGGGGGAGTGAGCAATCAGCCCCAGCATTTT
>TRBJ1-1|TRBV2|NA|few
CASSEGGPMNTEAFF
TGTGCCAGCAGTGAAGGGGGGCCTATGAACACTGAAGCTTTCTTT
>TRBJ1-2|TRBV7-2|NA|NA
CASSHRNRDSNYGYTF
TGTGCCAGCAGCCATAGAAACAGAGATTCTAACTATGGCTACACCTTC
>TRBJ2-2|TRBV5-4|NA|few
CASGQGNTGELFF
TGTGCCAGCGGCCAGGGGAACACCGGGGAGCTGTTTTTT
>TRBJ2-1|TRBV28|NA|NA
CASSRHQGGSYNEQFF
TGTGCCAGCAGTCGTCACCAGGGGGGATCCTACAATGAGCAGTTCTTC
>TRBJ1-2|TRBV6-1|TRBD1|NA
CATYRGRNYGYTF
TGTGCCACTTACAGGGGGCGAAACTATGGCTACACCTTC
>TRBJ1-2|TRBV7-6|TRBD1|once
CASSQGQDYGYTF
TGTGCCAGCAGCCAGGGACAGGACTATGGCTACACCTTC
>TRBJ2-7|TRBV5-1|NA|NA
CASSLVGAAPLEQYF
TGCGCCAGCAGCTTGGTTGGCGCGGCCCCCCTCGAGCAGTACTTC
>TRBJ1-4|TRBV6-5|TRBD1|NA
CASSYTGGGNEKLFF
TGTGCCAGCAGCTATACAGGGGGCGGCAATGAAAAACTGTTTTTT
>TRBJ1-1|TRBV10-3|TRBD1|NA
CAIKVQGDTEAFF
TGTGCCATCAAGGTCCAGGGGGACACTGAAGCTTTCTTT
>TRBJ2-2|TRBV18|NA|NA
CASSSDTSTGELFF
TGTGCCAGCTCATCGGACACGAGCACCGGGGAGCTGTTTTTT
>TRBJ1-3|TRBV6-5|NA|NA
CASRSQVSGNTIYF
TGTGCCAGCAGATCACAGGTCTCTGGAAACACCATATATTTT
>TRBJ2-5|TRBV7-8|NA|NA
CASSLDPQGGWETQYF
TGTGCCAGCAGCTTAGACCCTCAGGGAGGTTGGGAGACCCAGTACTTC
>TRBJ1-1|TRBV25-1|NA|NA
CASSEEGGGTEAFF
TGTGCCAGCAGTGAAGAGGGGGGGGGCACTGAAGCTTTCTTT
>TRBJ2-3|TRBV7-9|NA|NA
CASSLFDSTDTQYF
TGTGCCAGCAGCTTATTTGACTCTACCGATACGCAGTATTTT
>TRBJ1-5|TRBV28|NA|once
CASSLGGLGSNQPQHF
TGTGCCAGCAGTTTAGGGGGACTCGGCAGCAATCAGCCCCAGCATTTT
>TRBJ2-3|TRBV7-2|TRBD2|NA
CASSQNVIAGWTDTQYF
TGTGCCAGCAGCCAAAACGTCATAGCGGGGTGGACAGATACGCAGTATTTT
>TRBJ1-1|TRBV11-2|NA|NA
CALQVLNTEAFF
TGTGCCTTACAGGTTTTGAACACTGAAGCTTTCTTT
>TRBJ2-1|TRBV10-3|TRBD2|NA
CAIRGTSGADYNEQFF
TGTGCCATCAGAGGGACTAGCGGGGCGGACTACAATGAGCAGTTCTTC
>TRBJ2-1|TRBV2|TRBD2|NA
CASRLTGAGGPANEQFF
TGTGCCAGCAGACTAACGGGGGCGGGGGGGCCCGCGAATGAGCAGTTCTTC
>TRBJ2-2|TRBV10-3|TRBD1|few
CAISRDRSYTGELFF
TGTGCCATCAGTAGGGACAGGAGTTACACCGGGGAGCTGTTTTTT
>TRBJ2-3|TRBV6-4|TRBD1|NA
CASSEGQGGSTDTQYF
TGTGCCAGCAGTGAGGGACAGGGAGGTAGCACAGATACGCAGTATTTT
>TRBJ2-7|TRBV5-1|TRBD1|NA
CASSASTGSISYEQYF
TGCGCCAGCAGCGCGTCGACAGGGAGTATCTCCTACGAGCAGTACTTC
>TRBJ2-7|TRBV19|TRBD1|once
CASSIEQGASYEQYF
TGTGCCAGTAGTATCGAGCAGGGGGCCTCCTACGAGCAGTACTTC
>TRBJ1-2|TRBV28|TRBD1|NA
CASSSGTGKSNGYTF
TGTGCCAGCAGTTCCGGGACAGGGAAGAGTAATGGCTACACCTTC
>TRBJ1-6|TRBV4-2|NA|few
CASSQPDRNSPLHF
TGTGCCAGCAGCCAACCTGACAGGAATTCACCCCTCCACTTT
>TRBJ1-5|TRBV10-1|NA|NA
CASSEAVRRSNQPQHF
TGCGCCAGCAGTGAGGCGGTTCGAAGGAGCAATCAGCCCCAGCATTTT
>TRBJ1-3|TRBV7-2|NA|NA
CASSLRGGFGNTIYF
TGTGCCAGCAGCTTGAGGGGGGGATTTGGAAACACCATATATTTT
>TRBJ2-5|TRBV25-1|TRBD2|NA
CASSEGASGGHVETQYF
TGTGCCAGCAGTGAAGGGGCTAGCGGGGGTCACGTGGAGACCCAGTACTTC
>TRBJ1-2|TRBV7-2|NA|NA
CASSPTVSHYGYTF
TGTGCCAGCAGCCCGACAGTTAGTCACTATGGCTACACCTTC
>TRBJ1-1|TRBV12-5|NA|NA
CASGLAHTEAFF
TGTGCTAGTGGTTTGGCTCACACTGAAGCTTTCTTT
>TRBJ1-2|TRBV7-2|TRBD1|NA
CASSSPDRADYGYTF
TGTGCCAGCAGCTCCCCGGACAGGGCGGACTATGGCTACACCTTC
>TRBJ1-5|TRBV27|NA|NA
CASSTGSHQPQHF
TGTGCCAGCAGCACAGGGAGTCATCAGCCCCAGCATTTT
>TRBJ2-3|TRBV2|TRBD1|once
CASSPIWDSKPDTQYF
TGTGCCAGCAGCCCAATCTGGGACAGCAAACCAGATACGCAGTATTTT
>TRBJ2-5|TRBV7-9|TRBD1|NA
CASSPGDRYLETQYF
TGTGCCAGCAGCCCGGGGGACAGGTACCTAGAGACCCAGTACTTC
>TRBJ1-2|TRBV6-1|NA|few
CASSEGGGYGYTF
TGTGCCAGCAGTGAAGGGGGGGGCTATGGCTACACCTTC
>TRBJ1-1|TRBV7-9|NA|NA
CASSLRGANTEAFF
TGTGCCAGCAGCTTGCGGGGGGCGAACACTGAAGCTTTCTTT
>TRBJ2-7|TRBV7-2|TRBD1|NA
CASSRQGTSEEQYF
TGTGCCAGCAGTCGACAGGGTACCTCGGAGGAGCAGTACTTC
>TRBJ2-3|TRBV6-6|NA|NA
CASSYGRGLSTDTQYF
TGTGCCAGCAGTTACGGGCGGGGGCTTAGCACAGATACGCAGTATTTT